A selection of T cell receptor beta chains follows, all from one sample in a study of shared T cell receptors in the human thymus. The method was immunoSEQ multiplex PCR; TCRdb's version includes in-frame clones alone and lacks a portion of them. The sample holds hundreds of thousands of clones; more than 75% are singletons and the top ten take about 0.013%. The same specimen was also included in a second study, on human thymus T cells.

The sample taken for sequencing was thymocytes. Every receptor here comes from a boy under three years old with a congenital heart defect. Each CDR3 is given with its conserved first and last residue. D genes are given only for firm matches. A clone size is listed for some rows: how often the clone was seen (once, few, many), or a class if it is expanded.

V gene	J gene	clone size	D gene	CDR3 DNA	CDR3 protein
TRBV25-1	TRBJ2-7	-	-	TGTGCCAGCAGTGAGCCTCTCACGGGAGCTTCCTACGAGCAGTACTTC	CASSEPLTGASYEQYF
TRBV25-1	TRBJ2-2	-	-	TGTGCCAGCAGTGAAACCGCAGGGACAAATAGAGACACCGGGGAGCTGTTTTTT	CASSETAGTNRDTGELFF
TRBV9	TRBJ1-5	-	-	TGTGCCAGCAGCGTAGCACAGGCCAGCAATCAGCCCCAGCATTTT	CASSVAQASNQPQHF
TRBV9	TRBJ1-2	once	-	TGTGCCAGCAGCGTAGCTCCCGGGGACACCTATGGCTACACCTTC	CASSVAPGDTYGYTF
TRBV7-8	TRBJ2-5	-	TRBD1	TGTGCCAGCAGCTTATCGGACAGGGGCCCCCGAGAGACCCAGTACTTC	CASSLSDRGPRETQYF
TRBV4-2	TRBJ2-7	few	TRBD2	TGTGCCAGCAGCCCCGTAGCGGGACCCTCCTACGAGCAGTACTTC	CASSPVAGPSYEQYF
TRBV6-6	TRBJ2-7	-	TRBD1	TGTGCCAGCGGATATGCGGACAGGGGCTACGAGCAGTACTTC	CASGYADRGYEQYF
TRBV25-1	TRBJ1-1	once	-	TGTGCCAGCAGTGGCGAAGGTGACACCGAGAACACTGAAGCTTTCTTT	CASSGEGDTENTEAFF
TRBV27	TRBJ2-1	few	TRBD2	TGTGCCAGCACGCACGGGACTAGCGGGAGGAGTATGAATGAGCAGTTCTTC	CASTHGTSGRSMNEQFF
TRBV19	TRBJ1-1	-	TRBD1	TGTGCCAGTAGCCTACAGGGGGAAAACACTGAAGCTTTCTTT	CASSLQGENTEAFF
TRBV30	TRBJ2-4	-	-	TGTGCCTGGAGTGTACTGGGCAGAGCCAAAAACATTCAGTACTTC	CAWSVLGRAKNIQYF
TRBV11-2	TRBJ1-4	-	TRBD1	TGTGCCAGCAGCTGGGACAGGGCGGCTAATGAAAAACTGTTTTTT	CASSWDRAANEKLFF
TRBV28	TRBJ1-1	-	-	TGTGCCAGCAGTTTCCCCCCTGGGAGGCCCAGTAACACTGAAGCTTTCTTT	CASSFPPGRPSNTEAFF
TRBV27	TRBJ1-4	-	TRBD1	TGTGCCAGCAGCCCCTCCGGGACAGGGGTTGAAAAACTGTTTTTT	CASSPSGTGVEKLFF
TRBV11-2	TRBJ2-7	-	TRBD1	TGTGCCAGCAGCTCGAGGACAGGGGAGACTAACTACGAGCAGTACTTC	CASSSRTGETNYEQYF
TRBV7-2	TRBJ1-5	-	TRBD1	TGTGCCAGCAGCCCACCCCCGGGACAGGGGAATAGCAATCAGCCCCAGCATTTT	CASSPPPGQGNSNQPQHF
TRBV4-3	TRBJ1-2	-	-	TGCGCCAGCAGCCAAGATCCCCAGGGGTCTCACTATGGCTACACCTTC	CASSQDPQGSHYGYTF
TRBV6-1	TRBJ2-7	-	-	TGTGCCAGCAGTGTCGCCCCCAGGGGGGCAGCTGCTTGGGAGCAGTACTTC	CASSVAPRGAAAWEQYF
TRBV5-6	TRBJ2-1	-	-	TGTGCCAGCAGCTTGGCCGGGGAGCAGTTCTTC	CASSLAGEQFF
TRBV4-3	TRBJ2-3	few	TRBD2	TGCGCCAGCAGCCAAGGCATAGCGGGAGGGAGCACAGATACGCAGTATTTT	CASSQGIAGGSTDTQYF
TRBV25-1	TRBJ2-6	-	TRBD2	TGTGCCAGCAGTGAAAGACTAGCGGGAGTAAGGGGGGCCAACGTCCTGACTTTC	CASSERLAGVRGANVLTF
TRBV18	TRBJ1-2	-	-	TGTGCCAGCTCTCATACAGGGCCGCTTAACTATGGCTACACCTTC	CASSHTGPLNYGYTF
TRBV6-5	TRBJ1-5	-	TRBD1	TGTGCCAGCAAGACAGGGCGTTGGAATCAGCCCCAGCATTTT	CASKTGRWNQPQHF
TRBV6-6	TRBJ1-4	-	-	TGTGCCAGCTTCCTGGGAGGGTTCGGTGAAAAACTGTTTTTT	CASFLGGFGEKLFF
TRBV10-1	TRBJ2-3	-	-	TGCGCCAGCAGTGAGAAGCCTAGCGGCACAGATACGCAGTATTTT	CASSEKPSGTDTQYF
TRBV29-1	TRBJ1-1	few	TRBD1	TGCAGCGCTTTGACAGGGCGTGCTGAAGCTTTCTTT	CSALTGRAEAFF
TRBV4-3	TRBJ2-6	once	TRBD2	TGCGCCAGCAGCCTCGATGGGAGTAGCGGGATCCCCTCTGGGGCCAACGTCCTGACTTTC	CASSLDGSSGIPSGANVLTF
TRBV11-2	TRBJ1-1	-	TRBD1	TGTGCCAGCAGCTTAGATCGGACAGGCTGGAACACTGAAGCTTTCTTT	CASSLDRTGWNTEAFF
TRBV2	TRBJ1-1	-	-	TGTGCCAGCCGTGCGCAGGGGTTGGGCACTGAAGCTTTCTTT	CASRAQGLGTEAFF
TRBV15	TRBJ2-3	-	TRBD2	TGTGCCACCAGCAGGACTAGCGGGCCTGATACGCAGTATTTT	CATSRTSGPDTQYF
TRBV19	TRBJ2-7	few	-	TGTGCCAGTAGTATAGTGGGGACATTGGAGCAGTACTTC	CASSIVGTLEQYF
TRBV25-1	TRBJ2-3	few	-	TGTGCCAGCAGTGGTCACGTCGAATCAGACACAGATACGCAGTATTTT	CASSGHVESDTDTQYF
TRBV18	TRBJ1-5	-	-	TGTGCCAGCTCACCACCGGGTGCGGGTCAGCCCCAGCATTTT	CASSPPGAGQPQHF
TRBV19	TRBJ1-1	-	-	TGTGCCAGTAGTTCGGGGATCACGAACACTGAAGCTTTCTTT	CASSSGITNTEAFF
TRBV4-3	TRBJ2-4	-	TRBD2	TGCGCCAGCAGCCCGCGGACTAGCGGGAGTGTGGCCAAAAACATTCAGTACTTC	CASSPRTSGSVAKNIQYF
TRBV4-3	TRBJ2-3	-	TRBD2	TGCGCCAGCAGCCGATCGACTAGCGGGGGCACAGATACGCAGTATTTT	CASSRSTSGGTDTQYF
TRBV7-2	TRBJ1-2	once	TRBD1	TGTGCCAGCAGCCTAGGGGGCGAGAAGGACGGCTACACCTTC	CASSLGGEKDGYTF
TRBV5-8	TRBJ1-5	few	-	TGTGCCAGCAGCTTGTCAAATCAGCCCCAGCATTTT	CASSLSNQPQHF
TRBV21-1	TRBJ2-7	-	-	TGTGCCACCTCGGGACTAGGGGACTCCTACGAGCAGTACTTC	CATSGLGDSYEQYF
TRBV25-1	TRBJ2-7	-	-	-	CASSFGSGTPDYEQYF
TRBV14	TRBJ2-7	-	TRBD2	TGTGCCAGCAGCCAAGAGATGCGAGCGGGGTCCTACGAGCAGTACTTC	CASSQEMRAGSYEQYF
TRBV30	TRBJ2-3	-	TRBD2	TGTGCCAATAGCGGGAGGCCGTCAGATACGCAGTATTTT	CANSGRPSDTQYF
TRBV7-2	TRBJ1-5	-	TRBD1	TGTGCCAGCAGCTTAGGGGTAGGGGACAGGGGGGTCAATCAGCCCCAGCATTTT	CASSLGVGDRGVNQPQHF
TRBV7-9	TRBJ2-7	-	-	TGTGCCAGCAGCTGGTTACGCGGAACCTCCTACGAGCAGTACTTC	CASSWLRGTSYEQYF
TRBV2	TRBJ2-1	once	TRBD2	TGTGCCAGCAGGCGACTAGCGGGAGGGACCAACAATGAGCAGTTCTTC	CASRRLAGGTNNEQFF
TRBV7-6	TRBJ2-1	few	TRBD2	TGTGCCACCGAAGCGGGAGTGGACAACAATGAGCAGTTCTTC	CATEAGVDNNEQFF
TRBV28	TRBJ2-1	-	TRBD2	TGTGCCAGCTCCTCCGAGCGAACCCCGGGACTAGCGGGGGGGAGCTCCTACAATGAGCAGTTCTTC	CASSSERTPGLAGGSSYNEQFF
TRBV7-2	TRBJ2-7	-	-	TGTGCCAGCAGCTTCGGTAGCGGCCATACTTCCTACGAGCAGTACTTC	CASSFGSGHTSYEQYF
TRBV15	TRBJ2-7	-	TRBD2	TGTGCCACCAGCAGAGACACTAGCGGGAGTATCCCTAACGAGCAGTACTTC	CATSRDTSGSIPNEQYF
TRBV6-5	TRBJ2-7	-	TRBD2	TGTGCCAGCAGTTACCTAGCGGGAGCCTACGAGCAGTACTTC	CASSYLAGAYEQYF
TRBV29-1	TRBJ1-1	-	-	TGCAGCGTGAAGGGGGTTAACACTGAAGCTTTCTTT	CSVKGVNTEAFF
TRBV28	TRBJ2-7	-	-	TGTGCCAGCAGTTTTGGGGAGAGGGACGAGCAGTACTTC	CASSFGERDEQYF
TRBV12-5	TRBJ2-3	once	TRBD2	TGTGCTAGTGGTTCTCGGACTAGCGGGATAGATACGCAGTATTTT	CASGSRTSGIDTQYF
TRBV9	TRBJ2-1	-	TRBD2	TGTGCCAGCAGCTCAGGGACTAGCGGGTTGAACAATGAGCAGTTCTTC	CASSSGTSGLNNEQFF
TRBV4-1	TRBJ2-1	-	TRBD2	TGCGCCAGCAGCCAAGAAAAACTAGCGGGAGACAATGAGCAGTTCTTC	CASSQEKLAGDNEQFF